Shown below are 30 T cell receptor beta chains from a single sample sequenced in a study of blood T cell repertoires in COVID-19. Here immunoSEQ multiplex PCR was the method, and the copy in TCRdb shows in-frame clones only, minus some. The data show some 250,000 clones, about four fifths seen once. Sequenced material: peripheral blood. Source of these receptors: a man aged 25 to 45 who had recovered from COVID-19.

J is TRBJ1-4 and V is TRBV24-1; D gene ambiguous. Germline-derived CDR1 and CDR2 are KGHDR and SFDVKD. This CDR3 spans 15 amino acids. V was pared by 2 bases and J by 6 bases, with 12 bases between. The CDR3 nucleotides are TGTGCCACCAGTGATTACAGAGCCCAAGATGAAAAACTGTTTTTT. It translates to CATSDYRAQDEKLFF.

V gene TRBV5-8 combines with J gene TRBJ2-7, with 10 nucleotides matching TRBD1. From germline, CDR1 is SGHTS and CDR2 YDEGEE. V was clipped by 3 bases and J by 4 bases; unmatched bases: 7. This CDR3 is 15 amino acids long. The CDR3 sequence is CASSSADRGWYEQYF. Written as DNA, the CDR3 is TGTGCCAGCAGCTCCGCGGACAGGGGGTGGTACGAGCAGTACTTC. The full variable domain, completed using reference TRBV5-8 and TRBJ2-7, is EAGVTQSPTHLIKTRGQQATLRCSPISGHTSVYWYQQALGLGLQFLLWYDEGEERNRGNFPPRFSGRQFPNYSSELNVNALELEDSALYLCASSSADRGWYEQYFGPGTRLTVT.

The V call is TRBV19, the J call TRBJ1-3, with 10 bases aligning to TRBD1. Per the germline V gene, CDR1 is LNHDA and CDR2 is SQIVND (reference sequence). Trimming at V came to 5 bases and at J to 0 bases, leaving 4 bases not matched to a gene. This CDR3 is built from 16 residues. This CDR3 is CASSPRTGGSGNTIYF. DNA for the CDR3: TGTGCCAGTAGTCCGCGGACAGGGGGCTCTGGAAACACCATATATTTT.

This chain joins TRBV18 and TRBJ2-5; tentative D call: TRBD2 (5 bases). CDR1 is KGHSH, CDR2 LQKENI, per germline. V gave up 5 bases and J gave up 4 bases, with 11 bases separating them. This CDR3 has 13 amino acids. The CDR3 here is CASSVGESETQYF. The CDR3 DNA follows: TGTGCCAGCTCAGTGGGAGAATCAGAGACCCAGTACTTC. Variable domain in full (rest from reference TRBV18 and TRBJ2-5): NAGVMQNPRHLVRRRGQEARLRCSPMKGHSHVYWYRQLPEEGLKFMVYLQKENIIDESGMPKERFSAEFPKEGPSILRIQQVVRGDSAAYFCASSVGESETQYFGPGTRLLVL.

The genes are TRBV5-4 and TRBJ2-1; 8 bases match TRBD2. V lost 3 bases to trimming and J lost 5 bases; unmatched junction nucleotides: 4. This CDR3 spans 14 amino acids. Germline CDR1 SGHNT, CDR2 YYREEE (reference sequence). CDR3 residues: CASSSPGGDNEQFF. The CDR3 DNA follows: TGTGCCAGCAGCTCACCGGGGGGGGACAATGAGCAGTTCTTC.

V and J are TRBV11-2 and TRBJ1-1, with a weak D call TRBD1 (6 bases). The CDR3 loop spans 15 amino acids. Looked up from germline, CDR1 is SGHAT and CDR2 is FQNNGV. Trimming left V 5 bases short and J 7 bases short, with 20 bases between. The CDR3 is CASSPAPSGANEAFF. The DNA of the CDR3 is TGTGCCAGCAGCCCAGCCCCTTCAGGGGCGAATGAAGCTTTCTTT.

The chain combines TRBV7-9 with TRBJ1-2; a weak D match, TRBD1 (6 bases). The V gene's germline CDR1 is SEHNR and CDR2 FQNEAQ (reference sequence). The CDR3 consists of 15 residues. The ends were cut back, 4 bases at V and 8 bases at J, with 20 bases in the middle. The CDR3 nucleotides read TGTGCCAGCAGCTCAAACAGGGTTGATCGTTTAGGCTACACCTTC. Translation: CASSSNRVDRLGYTF.

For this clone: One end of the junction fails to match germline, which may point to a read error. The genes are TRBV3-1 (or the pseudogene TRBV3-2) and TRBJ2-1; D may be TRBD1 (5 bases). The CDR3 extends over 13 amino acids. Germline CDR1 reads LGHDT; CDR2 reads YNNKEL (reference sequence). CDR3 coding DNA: TGTGCCAGCAGCAATCAAAAGGACAATGATCAGTTCTTC. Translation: CASSNQKDNDQFF.

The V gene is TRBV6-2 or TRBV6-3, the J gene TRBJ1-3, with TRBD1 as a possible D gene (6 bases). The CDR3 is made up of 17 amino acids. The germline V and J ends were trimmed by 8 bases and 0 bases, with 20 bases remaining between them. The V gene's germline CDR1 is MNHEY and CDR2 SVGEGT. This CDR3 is CASRYWGTYSSGNTIYF. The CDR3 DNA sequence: TGTGCCAGCCGATACTGGGGGACATATAGCTCTGGAAACACCATATATTTT.

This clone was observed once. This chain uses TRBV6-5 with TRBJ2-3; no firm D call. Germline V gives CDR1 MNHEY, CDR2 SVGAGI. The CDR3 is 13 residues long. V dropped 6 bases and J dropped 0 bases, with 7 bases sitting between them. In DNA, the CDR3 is TGTGCCAGCAGAACTGCCAGCACAGATACGCAGTATTTT. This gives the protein CASRTASTDTQYF.

The DNA for the CDR3 is TGTGCCAGCAGCTCGACAGGGGACTATGGCTACACCTTC. It specifies CASSSTGDYGYTF. The rearrangement links TRBV7-9 to TRBJ1-2; 8 bases map to TRBD1. Germline loops: CDR1 SEHNR, CDR2 FQNEAQ (reference sequence). Trimming removed 4 bases from V and 3 bases from J; junction bases left unmatched: 1. CDR3 size: 13 residues. The entire variable domain, with the rest obtained from reference TRBV7-9 and TRBJ1-2, is as follows: DTGVSQNPRHKITKRGQNVTFRCDPISEHNRLYWYRQTLGQGPEFLTYFQNEAQLEKSRLLSDRFSAERPKGSFSTLEIQRTEQGDSAMYLCASSSTGDYGYTFGSGTRLTVV.

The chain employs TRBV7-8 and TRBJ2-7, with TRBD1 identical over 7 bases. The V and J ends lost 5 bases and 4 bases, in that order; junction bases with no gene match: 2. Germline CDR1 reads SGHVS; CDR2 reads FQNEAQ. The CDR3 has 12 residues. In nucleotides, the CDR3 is TGTGCCAGCAGCCCGACAGGGTACGAGCAGTACTTC. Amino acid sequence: CASSPTGYEQYF.

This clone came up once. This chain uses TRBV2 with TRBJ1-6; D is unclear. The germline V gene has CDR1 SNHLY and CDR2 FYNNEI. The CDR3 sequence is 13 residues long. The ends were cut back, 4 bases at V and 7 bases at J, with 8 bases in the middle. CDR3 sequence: CASSVGVNSPLHF. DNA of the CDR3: TGTGCCAGCAGTGTGGGCGTCAATTCACCCCTCCACTTT.

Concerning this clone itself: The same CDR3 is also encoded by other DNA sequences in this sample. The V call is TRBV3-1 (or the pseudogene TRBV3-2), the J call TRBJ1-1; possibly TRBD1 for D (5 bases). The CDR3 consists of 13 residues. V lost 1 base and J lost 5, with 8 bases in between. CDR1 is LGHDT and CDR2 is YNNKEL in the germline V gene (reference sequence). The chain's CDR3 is CASSQGGGTEAFF. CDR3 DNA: TGTGCCAGCAGCCAAGGGGGGGGAACTGAAGCTTTCTTT.

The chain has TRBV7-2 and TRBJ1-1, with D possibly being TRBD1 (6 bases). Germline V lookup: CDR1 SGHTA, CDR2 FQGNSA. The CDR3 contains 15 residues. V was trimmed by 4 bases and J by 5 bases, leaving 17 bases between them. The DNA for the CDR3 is TGTGCCAGCAGCTATCGAGGGGGGGGAGTTACTGAAGCTTTCTTT. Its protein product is CASSYRGGGVTEAFF.

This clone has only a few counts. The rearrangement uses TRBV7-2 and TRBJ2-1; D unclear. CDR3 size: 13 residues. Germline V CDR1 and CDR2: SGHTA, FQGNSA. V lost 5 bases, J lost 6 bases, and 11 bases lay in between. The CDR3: CASSPFRFNEQFF. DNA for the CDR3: TGTGCCAGCAGCCCTTTCAGGTTCAATGAGCAGTTCTTC.

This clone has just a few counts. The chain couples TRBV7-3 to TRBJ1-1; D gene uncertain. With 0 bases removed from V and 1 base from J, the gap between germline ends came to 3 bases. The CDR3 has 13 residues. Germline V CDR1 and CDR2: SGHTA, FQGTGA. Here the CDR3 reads CASSLTRNTEAFF. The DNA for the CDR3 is TGTGCCAGCAGCTTAACCAGGAACACTGAAGCTTTCTTT.

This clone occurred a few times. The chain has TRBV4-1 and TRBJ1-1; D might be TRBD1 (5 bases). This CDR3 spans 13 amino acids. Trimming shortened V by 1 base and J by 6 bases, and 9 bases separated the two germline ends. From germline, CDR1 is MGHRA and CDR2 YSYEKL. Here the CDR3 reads CASSQVLTAEAFF. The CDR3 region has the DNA TGCGCCAGCAGCCAAGTTCTGACAGCTGAAGCTTTCTTT.

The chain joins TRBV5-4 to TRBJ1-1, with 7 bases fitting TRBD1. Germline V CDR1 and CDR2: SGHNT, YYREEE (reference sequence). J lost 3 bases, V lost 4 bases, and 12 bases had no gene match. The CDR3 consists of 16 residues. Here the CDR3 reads CASSPHTGQGDTEAFF. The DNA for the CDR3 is TGTGCCAGCAGCCCTCACACAGGTCAGGGGGACACTGAAGCTTTCTTT. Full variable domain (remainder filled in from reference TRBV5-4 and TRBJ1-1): ETGVTQSPTHLIKTRGQQVTLRCSSQSGHNTVSWYQQALGQGPQFIFQYYREEENGRGNFPPRFSGLQFPNYSSELNVNALELDDSALYLCASSPHTGQGDTEAFFGQGTRLTVV.

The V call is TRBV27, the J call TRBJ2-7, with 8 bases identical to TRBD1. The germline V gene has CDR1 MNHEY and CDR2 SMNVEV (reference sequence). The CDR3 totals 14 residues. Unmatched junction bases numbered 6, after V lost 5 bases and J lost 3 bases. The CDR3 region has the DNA TGTGCCAGCAGTCCGGGGGACAGGATCTACGAGCAGTACGTC. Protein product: CASSPGDRIYEQYV.

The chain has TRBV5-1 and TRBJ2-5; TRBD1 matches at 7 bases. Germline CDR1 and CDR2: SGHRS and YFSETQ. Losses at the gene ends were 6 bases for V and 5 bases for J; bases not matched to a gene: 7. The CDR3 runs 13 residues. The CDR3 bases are TGCGCCAGCACTTTACAGGGGCGGGAGACCCAGTACTTC. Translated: CASTLQGRETQYF.

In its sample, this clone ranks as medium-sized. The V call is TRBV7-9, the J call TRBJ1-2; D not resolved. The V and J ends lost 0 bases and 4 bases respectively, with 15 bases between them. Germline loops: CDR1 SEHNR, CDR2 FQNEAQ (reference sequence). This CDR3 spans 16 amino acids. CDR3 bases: TGTGCCAGCAGCTTAGCGCGGGCAGAAGCAATCTATGGCTACACCTTC. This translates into CASSLARAEAIYGYTF.

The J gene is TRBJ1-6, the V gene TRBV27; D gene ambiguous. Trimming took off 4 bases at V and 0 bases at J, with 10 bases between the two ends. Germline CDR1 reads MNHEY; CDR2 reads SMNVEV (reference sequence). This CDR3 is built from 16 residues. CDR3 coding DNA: TGTGCCAGCAGTTCTGAGATAAGCTCCTATAATTCACCCCTCCACTTT. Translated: CASSSEISSYNSPLHF.

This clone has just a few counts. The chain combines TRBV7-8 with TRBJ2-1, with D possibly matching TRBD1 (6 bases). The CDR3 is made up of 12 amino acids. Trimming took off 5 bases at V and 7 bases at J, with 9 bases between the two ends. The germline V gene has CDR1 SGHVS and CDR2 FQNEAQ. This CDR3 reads CASSNQGNEQFF. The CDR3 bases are TGTGCCAGCAGCAACCAGGGGAATGAGCAGTTCTTC.

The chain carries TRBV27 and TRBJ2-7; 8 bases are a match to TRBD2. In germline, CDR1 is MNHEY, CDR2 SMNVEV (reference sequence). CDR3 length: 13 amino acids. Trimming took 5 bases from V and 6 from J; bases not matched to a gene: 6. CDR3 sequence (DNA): TGTGCCAGCAGTCCTGTAGCGGGGAGCGAGCAGTACTTC. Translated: CASSPVAGSEQYF.

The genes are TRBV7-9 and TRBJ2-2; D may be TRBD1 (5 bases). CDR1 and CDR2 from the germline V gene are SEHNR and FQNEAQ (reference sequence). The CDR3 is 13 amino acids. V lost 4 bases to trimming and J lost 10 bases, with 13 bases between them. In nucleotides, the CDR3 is TGTGCCAGCAGCTCCAAGACAGCTTCGGAGCTGTTTTTT. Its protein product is CASSSKTASELFF.

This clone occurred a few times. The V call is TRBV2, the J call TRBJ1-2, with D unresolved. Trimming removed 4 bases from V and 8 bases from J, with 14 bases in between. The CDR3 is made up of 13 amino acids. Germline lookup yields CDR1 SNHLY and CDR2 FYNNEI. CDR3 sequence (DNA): TGTGCCAGCAGTGGGAGGGTTTCGGAGGGCTACACCTTC. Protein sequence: CASSGRVSEGYTF.

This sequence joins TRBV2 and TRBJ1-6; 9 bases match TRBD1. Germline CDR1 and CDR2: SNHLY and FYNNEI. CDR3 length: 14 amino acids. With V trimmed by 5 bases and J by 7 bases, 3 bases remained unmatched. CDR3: CASSTTGGNSPLHF. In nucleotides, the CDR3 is TGTGCCAGCAGTACGACAGGGGGGAATTCACCCCTCCACTTT.

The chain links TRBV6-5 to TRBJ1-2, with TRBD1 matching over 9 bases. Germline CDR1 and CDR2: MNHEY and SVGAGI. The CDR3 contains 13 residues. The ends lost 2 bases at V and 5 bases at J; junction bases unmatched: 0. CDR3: CASSYDRGYGYTF. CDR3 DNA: TGTGCCAGCAGTTACGACAGGGGGTATGGCTACACCTTC.

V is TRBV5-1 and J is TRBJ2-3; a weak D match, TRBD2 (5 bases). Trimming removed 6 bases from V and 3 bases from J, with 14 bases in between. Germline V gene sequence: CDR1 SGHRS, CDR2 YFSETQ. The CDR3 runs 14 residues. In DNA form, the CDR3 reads TGCGCCAGCAACAGAGGGATAGAAACAGATACGCAGTATTTT. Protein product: CASNRGIETDTQYF.